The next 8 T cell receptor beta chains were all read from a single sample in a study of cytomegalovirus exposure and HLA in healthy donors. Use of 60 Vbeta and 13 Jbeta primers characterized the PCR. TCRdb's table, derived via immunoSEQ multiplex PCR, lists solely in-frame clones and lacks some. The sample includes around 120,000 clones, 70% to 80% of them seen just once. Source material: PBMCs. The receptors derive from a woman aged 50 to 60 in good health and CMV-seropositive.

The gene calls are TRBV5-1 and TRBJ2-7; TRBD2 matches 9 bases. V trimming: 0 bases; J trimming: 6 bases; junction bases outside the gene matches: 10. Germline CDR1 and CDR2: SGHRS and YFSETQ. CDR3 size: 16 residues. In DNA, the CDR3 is TGCGCCAGCAGCTTGGGGTTTAGCGGGAGTCTTGCCGAGCAGTACTTC. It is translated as CASSLGFSGSLAEQYF.

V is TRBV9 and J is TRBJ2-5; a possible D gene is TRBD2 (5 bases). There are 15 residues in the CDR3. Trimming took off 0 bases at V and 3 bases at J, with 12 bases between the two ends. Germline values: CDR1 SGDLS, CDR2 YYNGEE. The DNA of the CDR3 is TGTGCCAGCAGCGTAGCTACGGGAAGGAAAGAGACCCAGTACTTC. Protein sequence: CASSVATGRKETQYF.

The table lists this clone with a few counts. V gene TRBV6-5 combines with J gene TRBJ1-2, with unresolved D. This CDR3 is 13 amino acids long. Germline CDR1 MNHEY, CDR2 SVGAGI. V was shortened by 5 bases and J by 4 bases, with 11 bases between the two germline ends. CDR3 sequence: CASSVRDAYGYTF. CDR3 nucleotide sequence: TGTGCCAGCAGTGTCCGGGATGCCTATGGCTACACCTTC.

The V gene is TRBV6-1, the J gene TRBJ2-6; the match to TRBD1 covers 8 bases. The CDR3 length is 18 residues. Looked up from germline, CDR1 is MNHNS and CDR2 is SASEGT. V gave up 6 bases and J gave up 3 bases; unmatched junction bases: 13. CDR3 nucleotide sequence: TGTGCCAGCAGCGAAAGACAGGGGCCAGCTTTTGGGGCCAACGTCCTGACTTTC. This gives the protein CASSERQGPAFGANVLTF.

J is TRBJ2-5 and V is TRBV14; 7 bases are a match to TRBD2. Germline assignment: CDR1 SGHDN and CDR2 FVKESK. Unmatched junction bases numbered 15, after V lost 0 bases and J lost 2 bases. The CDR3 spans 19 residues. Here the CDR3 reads CASSQERTWPAGTQETQYF. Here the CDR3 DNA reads TGTGCCAGCAGCCAAGAGCGGACTTGGCCAGCGGGGACGCAAGAGACCCAGTACTTC.

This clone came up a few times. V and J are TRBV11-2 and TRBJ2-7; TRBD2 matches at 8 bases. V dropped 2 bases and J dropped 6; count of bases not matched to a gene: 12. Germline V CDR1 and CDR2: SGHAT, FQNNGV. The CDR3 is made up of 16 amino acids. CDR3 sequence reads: CASSLFQAGEAREQYF. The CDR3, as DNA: TGTGCCAGCAGCTTATTTCAAGCGGGAGAAGCCCGCGAGCAGTACTTC.

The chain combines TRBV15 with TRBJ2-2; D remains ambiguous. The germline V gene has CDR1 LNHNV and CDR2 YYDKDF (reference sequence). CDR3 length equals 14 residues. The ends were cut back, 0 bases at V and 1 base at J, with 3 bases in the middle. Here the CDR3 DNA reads TGTGCCACCAGCAGAGACAGGAACACCGGGGAGCTGTTTTTT. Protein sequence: CATSRDRNTGELFF.

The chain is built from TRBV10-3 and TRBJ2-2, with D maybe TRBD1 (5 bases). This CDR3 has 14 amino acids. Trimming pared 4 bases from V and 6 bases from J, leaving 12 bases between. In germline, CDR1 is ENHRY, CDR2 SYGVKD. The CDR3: CAISVPRVSGELFF. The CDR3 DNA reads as TGTGCCATCAGTGTCCCCAGGGTTTCCGGGGAGCTGTTTTTT.